This passage covers 29 T cell receptor beta chains from one sample sequenced in a study of human T cells and chemical hapten exposure. TCRdb re-derived calls from the RACE reads in MiXCR, one entry per CDR3 protein. Among just under 350,000 distinct CDR3 sequences listed, about 7% were seen once. Time point reported: patch test 1, 2 weeks after DPC sensitization. The treatment is: therapeutic diphenylcyclopropenone sensitization with weekly scalp DPC. The input for sequencing was whole blood, taken in connection with sensitization to the hapten diphenylcyclopropenone (DPC). Source of these receptors: a woman between 18 and 29 years old with alopecia areata. Some clones in this sample may be carry-over from other donors' samples.

The gene calls are TRBV7-3 and TRBJ2-1, with 8 positions matching TRBD1. Germline assignment: CDR1 SGHTA and CDR2 FQGTGA. With 2 bases clipped from V and 5 bases from J, the junction kept 5 bases outside the gene matches. There are 15 residues in the CDR3. CDR3 sequence reads: CASSLGQGIHNEQFF. Here the CDR3 DNA reads TGTGCCAGCAGCTTAGGACAGGGTATCCACAATGAGCAGTTCTTC. The full variable domain, with the rest looked up from reference TRBV7-3 and TRBJ2-1, is GAGVSQTPSNKVTEKGKYVELRCDPISGHTALYWYRQSLGQGPEFLIYFQGTGAADDSGLPNDRFFAVRPEGSVSTLKIQRTERGDSAVYLCASSLGQGIHNEQFFGPGTRLTVL.

The chain couples TRBV6-6 to TRBJ1-1; D remains unclear. Trimming cost V 10 bases and J 0 bases, with 15 bases left between them. The CDR3 is 14 residues long. The germline CDR1 and CDR2 sequences are MNHNY and SVGAGI (reference sequence). In nucleotides, the CDR3 is TGTGCCACTCGTCGGCAGGCTATGAACACTGAAGCTTTCTTT. The encoded protein is CATRRQAMNTEAFF.

This clonotype occurred a few times. V gene TRBV6-5 combines with J gene TRBJ2-2; 10 nucleotides align to TRBD2. The length of the CDR3 is 16 residues. Germline trimming cut 5 bases from V and 6 bases from J; bases unmatched to any gene: 9. The germline V gene has CDR1 MNHEY and CDR2 SVGAGI. The CDR3 region has the DNA TGTGCCAGCAGTGGGGAGCGGGGGGGCCTTCCCGGGGAGCTGTTTTTT. It encodes CASSGERGGLPGELFF.

The genes are TRBV28 and TRBJ1-1; D is possibly TRBD1 (5 bases). The CDR3 spans 12 residues. The germline CDR1 and CDR2 sequences are MDHEN and SYDVKM. The V end lost 6 bases, the J end lost 11 bases, and 16 bases lay between the germline ends. The CDR3 sequence: CASSGPGRGAFF. Here the CDR3 DNA reads TGTGCCAGCAGCGGACCGGGGAGGGGCGCTTTCTTT.

This clonotype has just a few counts. The chain carries TRBV4-1 and TRBJ2-1; D is undetermined. Looked up from germline, CDR1 is MGHRA and CDR2 is YSYEKL. V was cut by 0 bases and J by 0 bases, with 9 bases left in between. The CDR3 consists of 16 residues. Here the CDR3 DNA reads TGCGCCAGCAGCCAAGATAGTCCAAGCTCCTACAATGAGCAGTTCTTC. Translated, it gives CASSQDSPSSYNEQFF.

At least ten counts were recorded for this clonotype. The chain uses TRBV29-1 and TRBJ2-3; no definite D call. The CDR3 contains 11 residues. In germline, CDR1 is SQVTM, CDR2 ANQGSEA. With 8 bases removed from V and 3 bases from J, the gap between germline ends came to 9 bases. The CDR3 sequence: CSIRTTDTQYF. CDR3 DNA: TGCAGCATTAGAACTACAGATACGCAGTATTTT.

This clonotype was observed at least ten times. The chain employs TRBV3-1 and TRBJ2-1, with D unclear. The germline V gene has CDR1 LGHDT and CDR2 YNNKEL (reference sequence). Deletions cut 0 bases from V and 3 bases from J, with 6 bases between. The CDR3 runs 14 residues. The CDR3 DNA is TGTGCCAGCAGCCAAGAGGCGGACTACAATGAGCAGTTCTTC. Encoded protein: CASSQEADYNEQFF.

In this sample, this clonotype turned up many times. This chain joins TRBV20-1 and TRBJ2-7, with D perhaps given as TRBD1 or TRBD2 (5 bases each). The CDR3 is 16 amino acids. Trimming stripped 6 bases from V and 5 bases from J, with 26 bases between. Germline V CDR1 and CDR2: DFQATT, SNEGSKA (reference sequence). This CDR3 reads CSAVWRSAGSTDEQYF. CDR3 coding DNA: TGCAGTGCGGTATGGAGGTCGGCAGGGTCAACCGACGAGCAGTACTTC.

The gene calls are TRBV13 and TRBJ1-1; no firm D call. CDR1 is PRHDT and CDR2 is FYEKMQ in the germline V gene (reference sequence). The CDR3 loop spans 17 amino acids. The V end was cut by 3 bases, the J end by 0 bases, with 17 bases between. The CDR3 sequence is CASSLRDKTLMNTEAFF. The CDR3 nucleotides are TGTGCCAGCAGCTTGCGGGATAAGACCCTGATGAACACTGAAGCTTTCTTT. The whole variable domain, remainder taken from reference TRBV13 and TRBJ1-1, is AAGVIQSPRHLIKEKRETATLKCYPIPRHDTVYWYQQGPGQDPQFLISFYEKMQSDKGSIPDRFSAQQFSDYHSELNMSSLELGDSALYFCASSLRDKTLMNTEAFFGQGTRLTVV.

This clonotype has more than one count but fewer than ten. The chain carries TRBV12-3 or TRBV12-4 and TRBJ2-7; possibly TRBD1 for D (6 bases). With 5 bases removed from V and 1 base from J, the gap between germline ends came to 15 bases. This CDR3 region has 15 residues. For the CDR3, the DNA is TGTGCCAGCAGTCCAACAGGGTCGAGATCCTACGAGCAGTACTTC. It encodes CASSPTGSRSYEQYF.

This clonotype was counted a few times. This sequence joins TRBV3-1 and TRBJ2-7; no clear D. There are 12 residues in the CDR3. V was trimmed by 1 base and J by 4 bases, leaving 5 bases between them. The germline V gene has CDR1 LGHDT and CDR2 YNNKEL (reference sequence). CDR3 protein: CASSQGPYEQYF. The CDR3 DNA is TGTGCCAGCAGCCAAGGCCCGTACGAGCAGTACTTC.

This clonotype was counted only a few times. The junction shows a germline mismatch at one end, possibly a read error. V and J are TRBV7-2 and TRBJ1-4; 9 positions agree with TRBD1. There are 18 residues in the CDR3. The germline V gene has CDR1 SGHTA and CDR2 FQGNSA. The CDR3 nucleotides are TGTGCCAGCACCTTAAGGAACAGGGGGCGACCAACTAATGAAAAACTGTTTTTT. Its protein product is CASTLRNRGRPTNEKLFF.

This clonotype showed up just a few times. This sequence joins TRBV5-1 and TRBJ1-2; 10 nucleotides match TRBD1. Germline CDR1 and CDR2: SGHRS and YFSETQ. After removal of 4 bases from V and 8 bases from J, the junction contained 5 bases not matched to a gene. This CDR3 region has 13 residues. The DNA for the CDR3 is TGCGCCAGCAGCCCCTGGGACAGGGGCGGCTACACCTTC. Its protein is CASSPWDRGGYTF. The full variable domain, its missing parts supplied by reference TRBV5-1 and TRBJ1-2, is KAGVTQTPRYLIKTRGQQVTLSCSPISGHRSVSWYQQTPGQGLQFLFEYFSETQRNKGNFPGRFSGRQFSNSRSEMNVSTLELGDSALYLCASSPWDRGGYTFGSGTRLTVV.

V is TRBV12-3 or TRBV12-4 and J is TRBJ1-3; D not certain. This CDR3 is 16 amino acids long. V was trimmed by 8 bases and J by 0 bases, leaving 17 bases between them. CDR3 protein: CASSSSDGPSGNTIYF. The CDR3 DNA reads as TGTGCCAGCTCCTCCTCGGACGGTCCCTCTGGAAACACCATATATTTT.

This clonotype has ten or more counts. The chain uses TRBV28 and TRBJ2-6, with TRBD1 as a possible D gene (6 bases). Trimming removed 2 bases from V and 1 base from J, with 9 bases in between. Germline values: CDR1 MDHEN, CDR2 SYDVKM. There are 16 residues in the CDR3. CDR3 sequence (DNA): TGTGCCAGCAGTTTAACCACAGGGTCTGGGGCCAACGTCCTGACTTTC. Amino acids: CASSLTTGSGANVLTF. Full variable domain (missing parts from reference TRBV28 and TRBJ2-6): DVKVTQSSRYLVKRTGEKVFLECVQDMDHENMFWYRQDPGLGLRLIYFSYDVKMKEKGDIPEGYSVSREKKERFSLILESASTNQTSMYLCASSLTTGSGANVLTFGAGSRLTVL.

This clonotype was counted only a few times. The chain is built from TRBV9 and TRBJ2-6; D is possibly TRBD1 or TRBD2 (5 bases each). Trimming stripped 9 bases from V and 4 bases from J, with 14 bases between. The CDR3 loop spans 14 amino acids. From germline, CDR1 is SGDLS and CDR2 YYNGEE. The CDR3 here is CATSKGPGANVLTF. The CDR3, as DNA: TGTGCCACCTCAAAGGGACCCGGGGCCAACGTCCTGACTTTC.

This clonotype was counted at least ten times. V gene TRBV24-1 combines with J gene TRBJ2-7, with D tentatively TRBD1 (6 bases). The V and J ends lost 7 bases and 1 base respectively, with 16 bases between them. The CDR3 has 15 amino acids. Germline CDR1 reads KGHDR; CDR2 reads SFDVKD. The CDR3, as DNA: TGTGCCACCAGCCCTACGGACAGCTTTTCCTACGAGCAGTACTTC. Translation gives CATSPTDSFSYEQYF.

About this clonotype itself: One end of the junction varies from germline; a read error may be responsible. The gene calls are TRBV6-2 or TRBV6-3 and TRBJ1-5; 8 nucleotides match TRBD1. Germline V gene data show CDR1 as MNHEY and CDR2 as SVGEGT. This CDR3 comprises 15 residues. DNA for the CDR3: TGTGCCAGCAGTTACCAAAGGGACAGGACGCAGCTCCAGCATTTT. Translation gives CASSYQRDRTQLQHF.

This clonotype was seen more than once but under ten times. The chain links TRBV20-1 to TRBJ1-5; TRBD1 matches 7 bases. CDR3 length: 14 amino acids. Trimming took 4 bases from V and 3 from J; bases not matched to a gene: 6. The germline V gene encodes CDR1 DFQATT and CDR2 SNEGSKA (reference sequence). The CDR3 sequence: CSAISGTDNQPQHF. The DNA of the CDR3 is TGCAGTGCTATATCCGGGACAGACAATCAGCCCCAGCATTTT.

This clonotype has just a few counts. The gene calls are TRBV7-8 and TRBJ1-1; a weak D match, TRBD1 (6 bases). Germline V gene sequence: CDR1 SGHVS, CDR2 FQNEAQ. This CDR3 region has 15 residues. Trimming shortened V by 5 bases and J by 6 bases, and 19 bases separated the two germline ends. In DNA form, the CDR3 reads TGTGCCAGCAGCCCCCTGGGGGGGCGGATGTCTGAAGCTTTCTTT. This encodes CASSPLGGRMSEAFF.

This clonotype was counted a few times. The V gene is TRBV2, the J gene TRBJ2-3, with D possibly matching TRBD2 (6 bases). Looked up from germline, CDR1 is SNHLY and CDR2 is FYNNEI. The CDR3 has 14 amino acids. The V end lost 4 bases, the J end lost 0 bases, and 8 bases lay between the germline ends. This chain's CDR3 is CASSGLASTDTQYF. The CDR3 DNA follows: TGTGCCAGCAGTGGCCTAGCGAGCACAGATACGCAGTATTTT. The whole variable domain, filled in from reference TRBV2 and TRBJ2-3, reads EPEVTQTPSHQVTQMGQEVILRCVPISNHLYFYWYRQILGQKVEFLVSFYNNEISEKSEIFDDQFSVERPDGSNFTLKIRSTKLEDSAMYFCASSGLASTDTQYFGPGTRLTVL.

The rearrangement uses TRBV7-9 and TRBJ2-7; weak D call: TRBD2 (7 bases). Looked up from germline, CDR1 is SEHNR and CDR2 is FQNEAQ (reference sequence). This CDR3 region has 14 residues. Trimming took off 7 bases at V and 3 bases at J, with 16 bases between the two ends. The CDR3 region is CASTLGGPLYEQYF. DNA for the CDR3: TGTGCCAGCACCCTCGGGGGGCCGCTCTACGAGCAGTACTTC.

This clonotype was detected a few times. The CDR3 spells CASSSYRFSYNEQFF. The CDR3 DNA follows: TGTGCCAGCAGCTCGTACAGGTTCTCCTACAATGAGCAGTTCTTC. V usage is TRBV5-6 and J usage is TRBJ2-1, with D possibly matching TRBD1 (5 bases). The CDR3 contains 15 residues. The germline gives CDR1 SGHDT, CDR2 YYEEEE. V lost 3 bases and J 0 bases, leaving 10 bases between the germline ends.

This clonotype was picked up many times. This chain uses TRBV5-1 with TRBJ1-2; TRBD1 is a possible D gene (6 bases). Trimming left V 3 bases short and J 3 bases short, with 9 bases between. CDR1 SGHRS and CDR2 YFSETQ come from the germline V gene. The CDR3 spans 13 residues. The CDR3 is CASSSSGDYGYTF. In DNA, the CDR3 is TGCGCCAGCAGCTCCTCAGGGGACTATGGCTACACCTTC.

This chain links TRBV3-1 with TRBJ2-5; 13 bases agree with TRBD2. V lost 0 bases to trimming and J lost 3 bases; unmatched junction nucleotides: 4. This CDR3 comprises 17 residues. The V gene's germline CDR1 is LGHDT and CDR2 YNNKEL (reference sequence). The CDR3 DNA is TGTGCCAGCAGCCAAGATAAAGGGACTAGCGGGGAAGAGACCCAGTACTTC. Residues: CASSQDKGTSGEETQYF.

This clonotype was seen ten or more times. Germline and junction disagree at one end, which may indicate a read error. The gene calls are TRBV7-7 and TRBJ2-5; D call uncertain. In germline, CDR1 is SSHAT, CDR2 FNYEAQ (reference sequence). This CDR3 has 15 amino acids. The CDR3 spells CASSLEAGYQETQYF. The DNA of the CDR3 is TGTGCTAGCAGCTTAGAGGCAGGCTACCAAGAGACCCAGTACTTC.

The V and J genes are TRBV5-1 and TRBJ2-3; 10 nucleotides align to TRBD1. This CDR3 spans 16 amino acids. With V trimmed by 0 bases and J by 2 bases, 3 bases remained unmatched. Germline V CDR1 and CDR2: SGHRS, YFSETQ. The CDR3, as DNA: TGCGCCAGCAGCTTGGAGGGACAGGGGTACACAGATACGCAGTATTTT. Its protein is CASSLEGQGYTDTQYF.

CDR3 sequence (DNA): TGCAGTGCTAGAGGTCCGGGGGAGTACACTGAAGCTTTCTTT. It translates to CSARGPGEYTEAFF. J is TRBJ1-1 and V is TRBV20-1; TRBD1 might be the D (5 bases). CDR1 is DFQATT, CDR2 SNEGSKA, per germline (reference sequence). CDR3 length: 14 residues. V shed 1 base and J shed 3 bases, with 12 bases lying between them.

This clonotype was counted only a few times. V usage is TRBV28 and J usage is TRBJ2-3; D possibly corresponds to TRBD1 (5 bases). V was trimmed by 7 bases and J by 0 bases, leaving 14 bases between them. This CDR3 has 15 residues. From germline, CDR1 is MDHEN and CDR2 SYDVKM. For the CDR3, the DNA is TGTGCCAGCATCAACAGGCCCCGAAGCACAGATACGCAGTATTTT. Its translation is CASINRPRSTDTQYF.